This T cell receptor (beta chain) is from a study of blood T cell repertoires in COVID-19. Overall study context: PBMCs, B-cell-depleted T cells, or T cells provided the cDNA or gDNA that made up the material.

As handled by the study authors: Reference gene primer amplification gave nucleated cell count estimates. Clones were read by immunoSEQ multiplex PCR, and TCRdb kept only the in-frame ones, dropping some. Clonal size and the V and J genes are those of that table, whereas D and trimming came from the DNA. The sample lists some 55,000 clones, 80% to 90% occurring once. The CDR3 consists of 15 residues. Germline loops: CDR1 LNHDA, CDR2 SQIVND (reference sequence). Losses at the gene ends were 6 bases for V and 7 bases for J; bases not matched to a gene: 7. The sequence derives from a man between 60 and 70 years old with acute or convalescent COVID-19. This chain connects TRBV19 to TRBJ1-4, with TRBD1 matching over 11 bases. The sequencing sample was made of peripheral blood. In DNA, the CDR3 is TGTGCCAGTAGAACTACCGGGACAGGGGGTGAAAAACTGTTTTTT. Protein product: CASRTTGTGGEKLFF.